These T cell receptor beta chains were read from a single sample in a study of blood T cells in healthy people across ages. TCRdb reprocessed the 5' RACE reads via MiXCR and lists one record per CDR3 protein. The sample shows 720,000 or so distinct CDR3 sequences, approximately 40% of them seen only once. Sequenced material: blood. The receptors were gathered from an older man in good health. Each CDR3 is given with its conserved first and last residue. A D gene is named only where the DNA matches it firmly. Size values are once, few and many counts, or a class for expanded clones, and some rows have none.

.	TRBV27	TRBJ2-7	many	TGTGCCAGCAGTTTATTAGCCAGGGCCTCCTACGAGCAGTACTTC	CASSLLARASYEQYF
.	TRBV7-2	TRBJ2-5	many	TGTGCCAGCAGCTTAGCTGGACAGTCGCGAGAGACCCAGTACTTC	CASSLAGQSRETQYF
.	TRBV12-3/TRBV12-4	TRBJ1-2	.	TGTGCCAGCAGTTTATACAGGGCTGGCTACACCTTC	CASSLYRAGYTF
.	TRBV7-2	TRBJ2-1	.	TGTGCCAGCACCATTTCTTCGGGGGCCCACAATGAGCAGTTCTTC	CASTISSGAHNEQFF
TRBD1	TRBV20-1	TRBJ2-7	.	TGCAGTGCTCTCGGACAGGTGGACTCCTACGAGCAGTACTTC	CSALGQVDSYEQYF
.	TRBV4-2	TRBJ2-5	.	TGTGCCAGCAGCCTGGGAGCTGGAGCAGGAGAAGAGACCCAGTACTTC	CASSLGAGAGEETQYF
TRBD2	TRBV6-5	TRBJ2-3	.	TGTGCCAGCAGTCCGGGACTAGCGGTCTCGCAGTATTTT	CASSPGLAVSQYF
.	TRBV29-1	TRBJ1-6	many	TGCAGCGCCGGAAGGGACTATAATTCACCCCTCCACTTT	CSAGRDYNSPLHF
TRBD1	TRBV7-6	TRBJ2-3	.	TGTGCCATCCAGGGGGACAGGCGCAGCACAGATACGCAGTATTTT	CAIQGDRRSTDTQYF
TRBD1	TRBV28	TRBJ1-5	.	TGTGCCAGCAGGAGGGACAGCCGCAATCAGCCCCAGCATTTT	CASRRDSRNQPQHF
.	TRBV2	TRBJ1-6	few	TGTGCCAGCAGTGAAGCGGCAGGGGCTTCACCCCTCCACTTT	CASSEAAGASPLHF
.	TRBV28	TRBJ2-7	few	TGTGCCAGCAGCCTGGGACATACCTACGAGCAGTACTTC	CASSLGHTYEQYF
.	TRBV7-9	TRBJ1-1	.	TGTGCCAGCAGCCGGAGAGGGCGGGGCACTGAAGCTTTCTTT	CASSRRGRGTEAFF
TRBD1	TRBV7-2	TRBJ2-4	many	TGTGCCAGCAGCTTAGTGGCAGGGGGCGCGAGTCAGTACTTC	CASSLVAGGASQYF
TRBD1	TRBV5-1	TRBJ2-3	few	TGCGCCAGCAGGCGGGACAGGGCGACAGATACGCAGTATTTT	CASRRDRATDTQYF
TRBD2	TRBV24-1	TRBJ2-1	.	TGTGCCACCAGTGACTCCATTCGAGCGGGGACCAATGAGCAGTTCTTC	CATSDSIRAGTNEQFF
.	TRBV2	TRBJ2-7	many	TGTGCCAGCTTTGTGGGCCGTTCCTACGAGCAGTACTTC	CASFVGRSYEQYF
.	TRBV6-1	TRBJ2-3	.	TGTGCCAGCAGTGGACGCCCGGGGAGCCGCCTCGGGACAGATACGCAGTATTTT	CASSGRPGSRLGTDTQYF
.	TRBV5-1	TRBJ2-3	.	TGCGCCAGCAGCCCTCCGGGGCCAGATACGCAGTATTTT	CASSPPGPDTQYF
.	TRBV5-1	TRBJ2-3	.	TGCGCCAGCAGCTTGGAAGGCCCGTTTAGCACAGATACGCAGTATTTT	CASSLEGPFSTDTQYF
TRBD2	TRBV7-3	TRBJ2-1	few	TGTGCCAGCAGCCCACTTGAGGTAGCGGGAGTGGGTGAGCAGTTCTTC	CASSPLEVAGVGEQFF
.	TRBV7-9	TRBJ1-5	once	TGTGCCAGCAGCTTAGGGCAGGTACCCCGGCCCCAGCATTTT	CASSLGQVPRPQHF
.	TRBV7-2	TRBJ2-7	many	TGTGCCAGCAGCTTAGGTGGCGGGTCCCTTGGCGAGCAGTACTTC	CASSLGGGSLGEQYF
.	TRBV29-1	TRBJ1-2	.	TGCAGCGTTTTCGCAGGGGGCTACACCTTC	CSVFAGGYTF
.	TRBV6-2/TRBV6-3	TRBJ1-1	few	TGTGCCAGCAGTTACTCGGCGGGTGGGGTCAACACTGAAGCTTTCTTT	CASSYSAGGVNTEAFF
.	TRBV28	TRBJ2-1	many	TGTGCCAGCAGTCCTCGAGCTAGATACAATGAGCAGTTCTTC	CASSPRARYNEQFF
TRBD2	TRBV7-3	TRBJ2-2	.	TGTGCCAGCAGCTCTATAGCGGGAGACCTGGGCGGGGAGCTGTTTTTT	CASSSIAGDLGGELFF
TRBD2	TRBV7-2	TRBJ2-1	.	TGTGCCAGCAGCTTTGGGGGACTAGCGGTTGGGAATGAGCAGTTCTTC	CASSFGGLAVGNEQFF
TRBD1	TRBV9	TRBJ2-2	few	TGTGCCAGCAGCGTTTCCGGGACAGGGGGCGCTAACACCGGGGAGCTGTTTTTT	CASSVSGTGGANTGELFF
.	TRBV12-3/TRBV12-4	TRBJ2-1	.	TGTGCCAGCAGTTCGCTTGAGGGCAATGAGCAGTTCTTC	CASSSLEGNEQFF
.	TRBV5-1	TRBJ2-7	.	TGCGCCAGCAGCTTCCCAGATCCCTACAATGAGCAGTACTTC	CASSFPDPYNEQYF
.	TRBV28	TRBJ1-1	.	TGTGCCAGCAGCCCTCAAAACAGGGCTTTGAACACTGAAGCTTTCTTT	CASSPQNRALNTEAFF
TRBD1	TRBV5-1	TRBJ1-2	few	TGCGCCAGCAGCCGGGACAGGTCTTCCACTGGCTACACCTTC	CASSRDRSSTGYTF
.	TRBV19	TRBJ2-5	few	TGTGCCAGTAGTCGGGTGAACGGAGAGACCCAGTACTTC	CASSRVNGETQYF
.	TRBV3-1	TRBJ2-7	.	TGTGCCAGCAGCCAAGATCAGGGACCATACGACGAGCAGTACTTC	CASSQDQGPYDEQYF
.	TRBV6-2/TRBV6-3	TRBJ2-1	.	TGTGCCAGCAGTTGGCAGGGTTTAATCAACGAGCAGTTCTTC	CASSWQGLINEQFF
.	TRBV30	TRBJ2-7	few	TGTGCCTGGAGTAGGGGGGACACCTACGAGCAGTACTTC	CAWSRGDTYEQYF
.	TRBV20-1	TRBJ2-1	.	TGCAGTTCCCTGTTTGTCAATGAGCAGTTCTTC	CSSLFVNEQFF
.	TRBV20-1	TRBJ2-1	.	TGCAGTGCTACGCTCCGGGGAGGTAATGAGCAGTTCTTC	CSATLRGGNEQFF
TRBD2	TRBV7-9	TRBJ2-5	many	TGTGCCAGCAGCTTACAGCGGGGGGCTGGAGAGACCCAGTACTTC	CASSLQRGAGETQYF
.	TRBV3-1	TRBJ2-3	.	TGTGCCAGCAGCCAAACAAAAAATACGCAGTATTTT	CASSQTKNTQYF
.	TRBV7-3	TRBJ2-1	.	TGTGCCAGCAGCTTAAGTCTAGTGGGCCGCAATGAGCAGTTCTTC	CASSLSLVGRNEQFF
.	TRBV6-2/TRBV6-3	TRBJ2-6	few	TGTGCCAGCAGCCGCAACGGGGGGCGTGGGGCCAACGTCCTGACTTTC	CASSRNGGRGANVLTF
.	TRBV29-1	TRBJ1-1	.	TGCAGCGTTAGGACTAGGAGATCTATGGGAGCTTTCTTT	CSVRTRRSMGAFF
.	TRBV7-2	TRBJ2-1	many	TGTGCCAGCAGCTTAGTGGGGACCCCCTCCTACAATGAGCAGTTCTTC	CASSLVGTPSYNEQFF
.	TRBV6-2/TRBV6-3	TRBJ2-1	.	TGTGCCAGCAGTCGGGCAATCGGGACCTACATCCATGAGCAGTTCTTC	CASSRAIGTYIHEQFF
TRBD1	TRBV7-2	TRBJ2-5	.	TGTGCCAGCAGAGACAGGGGTGCCACCGCGGGAGAGACCCAGTACTTC	CASRDRGATAGETQYF
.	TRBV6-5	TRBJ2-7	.	TGTGCCAGCAGCCCCTGGGAGCAGTACGAGCAGTACTTC	CASSPWEQYEQYF
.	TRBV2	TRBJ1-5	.	TGTGCCAGCAGAGTACAGGGAGGGGATCAGCCCCAGCATTTT	CASRVQGGDQPQHF
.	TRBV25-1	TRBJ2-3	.	TGTGCCAGCACCCCCCCACACAAGAGCACAGATACGCAGTATTTT	CASTPPHKSTDTQYF
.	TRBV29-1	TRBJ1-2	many	TGCAGCGTTGGGGGTCAGGGACATGGCTACACCTTC	CSVGGQGHGYTF
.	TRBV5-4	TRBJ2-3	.	TGTGCCAGCAGCTTGGGCAGCAAGGTTAGCACAGATACGCAGTATTTT	CASSLGSKVSTDTQYF
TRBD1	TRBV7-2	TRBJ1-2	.	TGTGCCAGCAGCGAAGGGACAGGGGGCTATGGCTACACCTTC	CASSEGTGGYGYTF
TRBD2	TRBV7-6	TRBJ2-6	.	TGTGCCAGCAGCTTAGCGTCGGGGGGGGTAGCCGGGGCCAACGTCCTGACTTTC	CASSLASGGVAGANVLTF
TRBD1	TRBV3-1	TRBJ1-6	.	TGTGCCAGCAGCCAAGGCAGGGGGCATGGTTCACCCCTCCACTTT	CASSQGRGHGSPLHF
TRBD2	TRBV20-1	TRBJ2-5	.	TGCAGTGCTAGTCCCTCCCCGGGAGGGACGATTACTAGCAGGGTTAATGAGCAGTACTTC	CSASPSPGGTITSRVNEQYF
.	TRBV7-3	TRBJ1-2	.	TGTGCCAGCAGCTTAAATCCCTCTCCGGAGAGGGGTGTTGGCTACACCTTC	CASSLNPSPERGVGYTF